These 18 T cell receptor beta chains share one sample of origin, sequenced in a study of CD8 T cells in ankylosing spondylitis. Via MiXCR, TCRdb re-called the 5' RACE reads, giving one row per CDR3 protein. The table records a few hundred thousand distinct CDR3 sequences, 24% of them present only once. Material for sequencing was blood, either unsorted or a sorted T cell fraction (not recorded which). These receptors were taken from a male donor with ankylosing spondylitis or in good health (not recorded which).

This clonotype turned up a few times. The chain recombines TRBV20-1 with TRBJ1-1; tentatively, D is TRBD1 (5 bases). The CDR3 sequence is 14 residues long. Deletions cut 2 bases from V and 6 bases from J, with 16 bases between. The germline V gene encodes CDR1 DFQATT and CDR2 SNEGSKA (reference sequence). The CDR3: CSARRGDGGAEAFF. DNA for the CDR3: TGCAGTGCTAGACGGGGAGACGGAGGGGCTGAAGCTTTCTTT.

This clonotype has just a few counts. The V gene is TRBV20-1, the J gene TRBJ2-7, with 7 bases matching TRBD1. Germline V lookup: CDR1 DFQATT, CDR2 SNEGSKA (reference sequence). The CDR3 loop spans 13 amino acids. Losses at the gene ends were 6 bases for V and 2 bases for J; bases not matched to a gene: 7. The CDR3 nucleotides are TGCAGTGCCACGGACAGGACCCCCTACGAGCAGTACTTC. The encoded protein is CSATDRTPYEQYF.

The chain uses TRBV20-1 and TRBJ2-3; 7 nucleotides line up with TRBD1. In germline, CDR1 is DFQATT, CDR2 SNEGSKA (reference sequence). J gave up 4 bases and V 6 bases, and 16 bases lay outside the gene matches. The CDR3 contains 16 residues. The CDR3 reads CSALTEAGGLSDTQYF. The DNA for the CDR3 is TGCAGTGCCCTCACGGAGGCAGGGGGTCTCTCAGATACGCAGTATTTT.

The chain couples TRBV6-1 to TRBJ1-3, with D hard to call. V gave up 7 bases and J gave up 0 bases, with 16 bases separating them. CDR3 size: 16 residues. Germline V gives CDR1 MNHNS, CDR2 SASEGT. This chain's CDR3 is CASTSPRRSSGNTIYF. Written as DNA, the CDR3 is TGTGCCAGCACTAGCCCCAGACGAAGCTCTGGAAACACCATATATTTT.

V and J are TRBV20-1 and TRBJ1-1, with unresolved D. The V and J ends lost 0 bases and 4 bases respectively, with 12 bases between them. The CDR3 has 14 amino acids. In germline, CDR1 is DFQATT, CDR2 SNEGSKA (reference sequence). CDR3 DNA sequence: TGCAGTGCTAGAGAGAGCGGCCGGGGCACTGAAGCTTTCTTT. Translated, it gives CSARESGRGTEAFF.

This clonotype was counted only a few times. The rearrangement links TRBV15 to TRBJ2-7; D gene ambiguous. Trimming took 0 bases from V and 9 from J, leaving 9 bases between them. The V gene's germline CDR1 is LNHNV and CDR2 YYDKDF (reference sequence). The CDR3 runs to 12 residues. CDR3 in DNA: TGTGCCACCAGCAGAGAAAGGGCCGGGCAGTACTTC. Translating gives CATSRERAGQYF.

This rearrangement joins TRBV18 to TRBJ2-7; perhaps TRBD1 as D (6 bases). Germline V lookup: CDR1 KGHSH, CDR2 LQKENI. The V end was cut by 2 bases, the J end by 3 bases, with 17 bases between. The CDR3 is 16 residues long. The CDR3 DNA follows: TGTGCCAGCTCACCAATAAACTCCAGGGGCGACTACGAGCAGTACTTC. Translating it yields CASSPINSRGDYEQYF.

The chain employs TRBV12-3 or TRBV12-4 and TRBJ1-4; no clear D. CDR3 length: 11 amino acids. Trimming took 1 base from V and 10 from J, leaving 4 bases between them. CDR3: CASSLEGKLFF. The CDR3 DNA is TGTGCCAGCAGTTTAGAGGGAAAACTGTTTTTT.

This clonotype showed up many times. This chain connects TRBV12-5 to TRBJ2-1; D perhaps matches TRBD2 (5 bases). This CDR3 has 13 amino acids. In germline, CDR1 is LGHNT, CDR2 FRNRAP. V lost 1 base to trimming and J lost 6 bases, with 7 bases between them. CDR3 region: CASGLAGSNEQFF. CDR3 in DNA: TGTGCTAGTGGTTTGGCGGGAAGCAATGAGCAGTTCTTC.

This rearrangement joins TRBV6-1 to TRBJ1-6; 7 positions agree with TRBD1. This CDR3 region has 14 residues. The V and J ends lost 5 bases and 10 bases, in that order; junction bases with no gene match: 8. CDR1 is MNHNS and CDR2 is SASEGT in the germline V gene. The CDR3 region has the DNA TGTGCCAGCAGTCGGGTACAGGGGAGGTCACCCCTCCACTTT. Protein product: CASSRVQGRSPLHF.

J is TRBJ2-2 and V is TRBV3-1; D may match TRBD1 or TRBD2 (5 bases each). The CDR3 extends over 16 amino acids. Trimming removed 0 bases from V and 5 bases from J, with 13 bases in between. From germline, CDR1 is LGHDT and CDR2 YNNKEL (reference sequence). The CDR3 bases are TGTGCCAGCAGCCAAGATGAGGGGCCGGGGACCGGGGAGCTGTTTTTT. Protein product: CASSQDEGPGTGELFF.

V is TRBV20-1 and J is TRBJ2-3; D is ambiguous. The CDR3 has 14 residues. The germline CDR1 and CDR2 sequences are DFQATT and SNEGSKA (reference sequence). Trimming stripped 5 bases from V and 1 base from J, with 13 bases between. For the CDR3, the DNA is TGCAGTGCTCGACACTCTACTCGCACAGATACGCAGTATTTT. Its protein product is CSARHSTRTDTQYF.

The chain couples TRBV20-1 to TRBJ2-7; 8 nucleotides agree with TRBD2. Germline assignment: CDR1 DFQATT and CDR2 SNEGSKA (reference sequence). The CDR3 consists of 14 residues. V was clipped by 6 bases and J by 3 bases; unmatched bases: 10. The CDR3 coding sequence is TGCAGTGCCGACTTGAGCGGGGGAAGCTACGAGCAGTACTTC. Protein product: CSADLSGGSYEQYF.

This clonotype was recorded many times. The chain uses TRBV20-1 and TRBJ2-7; tentative D call: TRBD1 (6 bases). The CDR3 is 14 residues long. The V and J ends lost 4 bases and 2 bases respectively, with 15 bases between them. The germline V gene encodes CDR1 DFQATT and CDR2 SNEGSKA (reference sequence). In nucleotides, the CDR3 is TGCAGTGCTAAGGGACCGGGACATCCCTACGAGCAGTACTTC. Amino acid sequence: CSAKGPGHPYEQYF.

This clonotype was counted many times. The CDR3 reads CSAEPFSGGAWETQYF. CDR3 nucleotides: TGCAGTGCGGAGCCTTTTAGCGGGGGGGCCTGGGAGACCCAGTACTTC. The J gene is TRBJ2-5, the V gene TRBV20-1, with TRBD2 matching over 11 bases. The length of the CDR3 is 16 residues. The germline CDR1 and CDR2 sequences are DFQATT and SNEGSKA (reference sequence). V shed 6 bases, J shed 5 bases, and the junction held 14 bases outside the gene matches.

V and J are TRBV7-8 and TRBJ2-3, with 8 nucleotides matching TRBD2. The V gene's germline CDR1 is SGHVS and CDR2 FQNEAQ. This CDR3 spans 16 amino acids. V gave up 1 base and J gave up 3 bases; unmatched junction bases: 6. The chain's CDR3 is CASSLGRVAGTDTQYF. Written as DNA, the CDR3 is TGTGCCAGCAGCTTAGGGAGGGTAGCGGGGACAGATACGCAGTATTTT.

This clonotype turned up a few times. The chain links TRBV10-3 to TRBJ2-5; 8 nucleotides align to TRBD1. This CDR3 spans 15 amino acids. V was pared by 4 bases and J by 0 bases, with 4 bases of the junction left unmatched. Germline CDR1 reads ENHRY; CDR2 reads SYGVKD. The CDR3 DNA is TGTGCCATCAGTGTCGGACAGGGTCACCAAGAGACCCAGTACTTC. As protein: CAISVGQGHQETQYF.

The J gene is TRBJ2-1, the V gene TRBV5-5; TRBD2 matches at 9 bases. Germline V gene lookup returns CDR1 SGHKS and CDR2 YYEKEE (reference sequence). V lost 2 bases to trimming and J lost 5 bases; unmatched junction nucleotides: 5. CDR3 length: 15 amino acids. CDR3 in amino acids: CASSFGGGANNEQFF. CDR3 bases: TGTGCCAGCAGCTTCGGCGGGGGGGCGAACAATGAGCAGTTCTTC. The full variable domain, with the rest looked up from reference TRBV5-5 and TRBJ2-1, is DAGVTQSPTHLIKTRGQQVTLRCSPISGHKSVSWYQQVLGQGPQFIFQYYEKEERGRGNFPDRFSARQFPNYSSELNVNALLLGDSALYLCASSFGGGANNEQFFGPGTRLTVL.